By proportion, the clone carrying this TCR beta chain is medium-sized (0.01 to 0.1%). Its specificity is not known. These data come from a study of neurological immune-mediated disorders. Study-level findings and limits: HTLV-1-associated myelopathy displayed the greatest TCR clonal expansion, and multiple sclerosis exhibited the smallest, lower than that of healthy controls. There were no CDR3 amino acid sequences shared by expanded clones across subjects, a result suggesting private repertoires in all groups.

The unsorted libraries originated from 2 million PBMCs that had been stored at -80 C. The CDR3 covers 14 residues. With 4 bases removed from V and 4 bases from J, the gap between germline ends came to 14 bases. Looked up from germline, CDR1 is MGHRA and CDR2 is YSYEKL. The making of cDNA relied on 5'RACE with 10-nucleotide random UMIs. A single record per CDR3 protein comes from TCRdb applying MiXCR to the 5' RACE reads. The data hold 50,000 or so distinct CDR3 sequences, with over 10% observed a single time. The material sequenced was PBMCs. This receptor was taken from a man aged 60-69 years in good health. V usage is TRBV4-1 and J usage is TRBJ2-7, with D possibly being TRBD1 or TRBD2 (6 bases each). This CDR3 is CASSPLGGGYEQYF. The CDR3, as DNA: TGCGCCAGCAGCCCCTTGGGGGGCGGTTACGAGCAGTACTTC.